Presented here are 20 T cell receptor beta chains from one specimen sequenced in a study of beta chain features in type 1 diabetes. Expressed TCRB transcripts were sequenced because the entire RNA isolate underwent reverse transcription. The assay was immunoSEQ multiplex PCR, and TCRdb's table has in-frame clones only and misses some. There are roughly 450,000 clones in the sample; 10% to 12% occur only once, and over 0.04% lies in the top ten. Material: naive CD4+ T cells from blood. These TCRs come from a woman aged 18-35 years in good health.

This clone has a handful of counts. The chain links TRBV4-3 to TRBJ2-2, with 9 bases fitting TRBD1. CDR3 length: 15 residues. Trimming cost V 4 bases and J 3 bases; bases outside gene matches: 3. CDR1 is LGHNA and CDR2 is YSLEER in the germline V gene. The CDR3 sequence is CASSLWDRDTGELFF. The DNA for the CDR3 is TGCGCCAGCAGCCTCTGGGACAGGGACACCGGGGAGCTGTTTTTT.

J is TRBJ2-3 and V is TRBV28; D is possibly TRBD1 (6 bases). Deletions cut 5 bases from V and 1 base from J, with 13 bases between. Per germline, CDR1 MDHEN and CDR2 SYDVKM. The CDR3 sequence is 15 residues long. CDR3 residues: CASSPQGRGTDTQYF. In DNA form, the CDR3 reads TGTGCCAGCAGTCCTCAGGGGCGGGGCACAGATACGCAGTATTTT. Looking up the rest from reference TRBV28 and TRBJ2-3 gives the full variable domain: DVKVTQSSRYLVKRTGEKVFLECVQDMDHENMFWYRQDPGLGLRLIYFSYDVKMKEKGDIPEGYSVSREKKERFSLILESASTNQTSMYLCASSPQGRGTDTQYFGPGTRLTVL.

The chain couples TRBV29-1 to TRBJ2-2; weak D call: TRBD2 (5 bases). The CDR3 loop spans 12 amino acids. Germline CDR1 is SQVTM and CDR2 is ANQGSEA. With 5 bases removed from V and 7 bases from J, the gap between germline ends came to 11 bases. The CDR3 DNA reads as TGCAGCGTTTCACTCGGGGACGGGGAGCTGTTTTTT. Residues: CSVSLGDGELFF.

This clone was seen a few times. The V call is TRBV2, the J call TRBJ2-3; no definite D call. This CDR3 comprises 13 residues. V was shortened by 6 bases and J by 2 bases, with 9 bases between the two germline ends. Germline CDR1 and CDR2: SNHLY and FYNNEI. The CDR3 spells CASRLRYTDTQYF. CDR3 in DNA: TGTGCCAGCAGGCTACGGTACACAGATACGCAGTATTTT. Combining the CDR3 with reference TRBV2 and TRBJ2-3 gives the whole variable domain EPEVTQTPSHQVTQMGQEVILRCVPISNHLYFYWYRQILGQKVEFLVSFYNNEISEKSEIFDDQFSVERPDGSNFTLKIRSTKLEDSAMYFCASRLRYTDTQYFGPGTRLTVL.

CDR3 sequence (DNA): TGTGCCAGCAGCCCCAGCCTAATGAACACTGAAGCTTTCTTT. The encoded protein is CASSPSLMNTEAFF. The rearrangement joins TRBV11-3 to TRBJ1-1; D ambiguous. CDR3 length equals 14 residues. Germline CDR1 is SGHNT and CDR2 is YENEEA. Trimming removed 5 bases from V and 0 bases from J, with 10 bases in between.

The sample holds a few counts of this clone. The chain is built from TRBV9 and TRBJ2-7; perhaps TRBD2 as D (5 bases). Per germline, CDR1 SGDLS and CDR2 YYNGEE. Trimming left V 4 bases short and J 7 bases short, with 18 bases between. The CDR3 consists of 14 residues. CDR3 amino acids: CASSPRTQTGEQYF. As DNA, the CDR3 is TGTGCCAGCAGCCCACGCACCCAGACGGGGGAGCAGTACTTC.

This clone occurred a few times. The chain uses TRBV9 and TRBJ2-1, with D perhaps matching TRBD2 (5 bases). CDR1 and CDR2 from the germline V gene are SGDLS and YYNGEE. This CDR3 comprises 14 residues. Trimming took 0 bases from V and 8 from J, leaving 12 bases between them. The CDR3 here is CASSVGASTDEQFF. The CDR3 coding sequence is TGTGCCAGCAGCGTAGGCGCTAGCACCGATGAGCAGTTCTTC.

This clone was seen more than once but under ten times. The junction differs from germline at one of its ends, possibly a read error. CDR3 coding DNA: TGTGCCAGCACCTTAAGAGGTGGAGGGGGGCCAGAGACCCAGTACTTC. Translated, it gives CASTLRGGGGPETQYF. The V call is TRBV7-9, the J call TRBJ2-5; D might be TRBD1 or TRBD2, each matching 6 bases. Per germline, CDR1 SEHNR and CDR2 FQNEAQ (reference sequence). This CDR3 has 16 amino acids.

The chain has TRBV5-4 and TRBJ2-5, with D perhaps matching TRBD2 (5 bases). CDR3 size: 13 residues. V lost 0 bases and J 5 bases, leaving 8 bases between the germline ends. Germline V gene data show CDR1 as SGHNT and CDR2 as YYREEE (reference sequence). CDR3 sequence (DNA): TGTGCCAGCAGCTTGGCTTGGGAGGAGACCCAGTACTTC. Translation: CASSLAWEETQYF.

This chain joins TRBV7-9 and TRBJ2-1; 7 nucleotides line up with TRBD2. The V segment lost 6 bases and the J segment 9 bases; nucleotides outside the gene matches: 17. This CDR3 has 16 amino acids. Germline loops: CDR1 SEHNR, CDR2 FQNEAQ (reference sequence). CDR3 DNA sequence: TGTGCCAGCAGTTTGGGTAGCGGGTCCTGGAGTAGTGAGCAGTTCTTC. It is translated as CASSLGSGSWSSEQFF.

In its sample, this clone was seen a few times. J is TRBJ2-2 and V is TRBV7-8, with 10 nucleotides matching TRBD1. Germline V CDR1 and CDR2: SGHVS, FQNEAQ. CDR3 length: 21 amino acids. V gave up 0 bases and J gave up 1 base; unmatched junction bases: 14. The CDR3 DNA reads as TGTGCCAGCAGCTTAGCCCCCGGGACAGGGGAGAGCAAAGAGAACACCGGGGAGCTGTTTTTT. Translated, it gives CASSLAPGTGESKENTGELFF. Drawing the rest from reference TRBV7-8 and TRBJ2-2, the complete variable domain is GAGVSQSPRYKVAKRGQDVALRCDPISGHVSLFWYQQALGQGPEFLTYFQNEAQLDKSGLPSDRFFAERPEGSVSTLKIQRTQQEDSAVYLCASSLAPGTGESKENTGELFFGEGSRLTVL.

This chain uses TRBV7-2 with TRBJ2-5, with TRBD2 matching over 8 bases. Trimming at V came to 6 bases and at J to 4 bases, leaving 4 bases not matched to a gene. The CDR3 consists of 13 residues. CDR1 and CDR2 from the germline V gene are SGHTA and FQGNSA. CDR3: CASSRSGRETQYF. The CDR3 region has the DNA TGTGCCAGCAGTCGGAGCGGGAGAGAGACCCAGTACTTC.

This clone was seen once. This chain links TRBV9 with TRBJ1-4, with 9 bases aligning to TRBD1. The CDR3 contains 16 residues. V lost 6 bases, J lost 8 bases, and 14 bases stayed unmatched. Germline values: CDR1 SGDLS, CDR2 YYNGEE. In nucleotides, the CDR3 is TGTGCCAGCACCCCGGGACAGGGAGAGGGGTACGAAAAACTGTTTTTT. It encodes CASTPGQGEGYEKLFF.

V and J are TRBV5-6 and TRBJ2-1; 8 nucleotides align to TRBD2. The CDR3 sequence is 17 residues long. V dropped 0 bases and J dropped 5; count of bases not matched to a gene: 10. Germline V gives CDR1 SGHDT, CDR2 YYEEEE. CDR3 DNA sequence: TGTGCCAGCAGCTTGGTCGCGGCTAGCGGGCTTGACAATGAGCAGTTCTTC. Amino acids: CASSLVAASGLDNEQFF.

Only a few counts were recorded for this clone. The gene calls are TRBV7-2 and TRBJ2-7; TRBD2 aligns across 7 bases. This CDR3 spans 14 amino acids. J gave up 2 bases and V 1 base, and 2 bases lay outside the gene matches. Germline-derived CDR1 and CDR2 are SGHTA and FQGNSA. The CDR3 nucleotides are TGTGCCAGCAGCTTAGGCGGGGGTCCCTACGAGCAGTACTTC. Translated, it gives CASSLGGGPYEQYF.

CDR3 in amino acids: CATSRDLQGEKLFF. The CDR3 region has the DNA TGTGCCACCAGCAGAGATCTACAGGGAGAAAAACTGTTTTTT. The genes are TRBV15 and TRBJ1-4, with a tentative D call TRBD1 (6 bases). The CDR3 runs to 14 residues. Trimming shortened V by 0 bases and J by 8 bases, and 10 bases separated the two germline ends. CDR1 and CDR2 (germline): LNHNV, YYDKDF (reference sequence).

This chain's CDR3 is CSVDLGSSGNTIYF. The CDR3 nucleotides are TGCAGCGTTGATCTGGGGTCCTCTGGAAACACCATATATTTT. The V call is TRBV29-1, the J call TRBJ1-3; no firm D call. The germline V gene encodes CDR1 SQVTM and CDR2 ANQGSEA. Trimming took 3 bases from V and 0 from J, leaving 9 bases between them. This CDR3 spans 14 amino acids.

Notes on this clone: Other DNA sequences in this specimen translate into the identical CDR3. V gene TRBV5-1 combines with J gene TRBJ2-2; TRBD2 aligns across 8 bases. The CDR3 contains 14 residues. The V gene end was trimmed by 4 bases and the J gene end by 1 base; junction bases not matched to a gene: 0. Germline V gene lookup returns CDR1 SGHRS and CDR2 YFSETQ. The DNA for the CDR3 is TGCGCCAGCAGCACTAGCGGGAACACCGGGGAGCTGTTTTTT. Its translation: CASSTSGNTGELFF.

The chain uses TRBV4-1 and TRBJ1-2; D possibly corresponds to TRBD1 (5 bases). The V gene's germline CDR1 is MGHRA and CDR2 YSYEKL. The CDR3 totals 15 residues. The V gene lost 0 bases and the J gene lost 7 bases, with 15 bases spanning the gap. The CDR3 protein is CASSQDLRGGSGYTF. The CDR3 DNA sequence: TGCGCCAGCAGCCAAGATCTTAGGGGAGGGAGTGGCTACACCTTC.

J is TRBJ2-5 and V is TRBV9; perhaps TRBD2 as D (6 bases). V lost 3 bases to trimming and J lost 5 bases, with 20 bases between them. In germline, CDR1 is SGDLS, CDR2 YYNGEE. CDR3 size: 16 residues. CDR3 sequence (DNA): TGTGCCAGCAGCGCCCGGGGACTTCGCGGTGGGGAGACCCAGTACTTC. Its protein product is CASSARGLRGGETQYF.